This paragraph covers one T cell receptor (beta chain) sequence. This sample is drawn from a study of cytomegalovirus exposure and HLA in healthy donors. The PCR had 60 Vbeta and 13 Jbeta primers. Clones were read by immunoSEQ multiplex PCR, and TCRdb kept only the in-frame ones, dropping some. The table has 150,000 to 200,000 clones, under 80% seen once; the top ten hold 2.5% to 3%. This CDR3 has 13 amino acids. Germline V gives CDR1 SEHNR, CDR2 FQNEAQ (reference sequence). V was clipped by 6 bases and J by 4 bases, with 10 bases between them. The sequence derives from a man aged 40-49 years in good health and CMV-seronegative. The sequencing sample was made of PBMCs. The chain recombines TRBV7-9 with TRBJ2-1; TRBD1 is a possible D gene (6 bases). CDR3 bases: TGTGCCAGCAGTTGGACAGAGTACAATGAGCAGTTCTTC. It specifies CASSWTEYNEQFF.